In its sample, the clone carrying this T cell receptor beta chain was seen a few times. In the source study's methods: Amplifying reference gene primers gave estimates of nucleated cell counts. Using immunoSEQ multiplex PCR, the repertoire was profiled, and TCRdb retains in-frame clones only, with some absent. V, J and clone size are taken as reported in that table, and D and trimming were inferred from the DNA itself. The data hold 300,000 to 350,000 clones, with around 87% observed a single time. This CDR3 is 14 amino acids long. Germline-derived CDR1 and CDR2 are SGHKS and YYEKEE (reference sequence). The V and J ends lost 2 bases and 9 bases respectively, with 15 bases between them. This entry comes from a study of blood T cell repertoires in COVID-19. Across the study: Researchers got acute and convalescent COVID-19 samples from the United States, Italy and Spain.

The rearrangement joins TRBV5-5 to TRBJ1-5, with unresolved D. The sequencing sample was made of peripheral blood. This receptor was taken from a man younger than 30 with active or convalescent COVID-19. The CDR3 region is CASSFGVRGGPQHF. CDR3 bases: TGTGCCAGCAGCTTCGGCGTGCGGGGAGGGCCCCAGCATTTT.